These 9 T cell receptor beta chains were all obtained from the same sample, sequenced in a study of blood T cell repertoires in COVID-19. Clones were read by immunoSEQ multiplex PCR, and TCRdb kept only the in-frame ones, dropping some. The table includes more than 200,000 clones, about 90% detected once. The sequencing sample was made of PBMCs or T cells enriched from blood (not recorded which). Receptors were obtained from a man aged 30 to 45 who had recovered from COVID-19.

The rearrangement uses TRBV23-1 and TRBJ2-7; D possibly corresponds to TRBD2 (6 bases). TRBV23-1 is an ORF for which the function is uncertain. Between the trimmed V and J ends, which lost 2 bases and 1 base, there was a span of 21 bases. This CDR3 contains 18 residues. This CDR3 reads CASSQPGLQEAESYEQYF. The DNA for the CDR3 is TGCGCCAGCAGTCAACCCGGACTACAGGAAGCTGAATCCTACGAGCAGTACTTC.

This chain links TRBV5-1 with TRBJ1-2; the match to TRBD1 covers 8 bases. The germline CDR1 and CDR2 sequences are SGHRS and YFSETQ. This CDR3 spans 16 amino acids. After removal of 4 bases from V and 0 bases from J, the junction contained 8 bases not matched to a gene. The CDR3 DNA is TGCGCCAGCAGCCCGGGACAGGAGCCGACTAACTATGGCTACACCTTC. Protein sequence: CASSPGQEPTNYGYTF.

This clone has only one observation. The CDR3 nucleotides are TGTGCCAGCTCACCACCGGACAGTACCTACGAGCAGTACTTC. Protein product: CASSPPDSTYEQYF. The V call is TRBV18, the J call TRBJ2-7, with D maybe TRBD1 (6 bases). This CDR3 is 14 amino acids long. V was clipped by 0 bases and J by 2 bases, with 8 bases between them. The V gene's germline CDR1 is KGHSH and CDR2 LQKENI.

This chain joins TRBV6-2 or TRBV6-3 and TRBJ2-2; D is perhaps TRBD2 (6 bases). CDR3 size: 15 residues. Trimming left V 6 bases short and J 5 bases short, with 16 bases between. CDR1 is MNHEY, CDR2 SVGEGT, per germline. The CDR3: CASSVAGTFTGELFF. CDR3 coding DNA: TGTGCCAGCAGCGTCGCCGGGACTTTTACCGGGGAGCTGTTTTTT.

J is TRBJ1-2 and V is TRBV30; D gene unclear. The ends were cut back, 3 bases at V and 4 bases at J, with 12 bases in the middle. The CDR3 contains 13 residues. Germline V gene lookup returns CDR1 GTSNPN and CDR2 SVGIG (reference sequence). The CDR3 DNA reads TGTGCCTGGAGCGGGTCCGGAGGCTATGGCTACACCTTC. As protein: CAWSGSGGYGYTF.

The chain is built from TRBV29-1 and TRBJ1-2; D possibly corresponds to TRBD1 (5 bases). The CDR3 loop spans 13 amino acids. Trimming removed 6 bases at V and 7 bases at J, with 18 bases between. The germline gives CDR1 SQVTM, CDR2 ANQGSEA. CDR3 residues: CSVPLGGVGGYTF. Written as DNA, the CDR3 is TGCAGCGTCCCACTTGGGGGGGTCGGTGGCTACACCTTC.

This chain joins TRBV6-5 and TRBJ2-3, with 12 positions matching TRBD1. Germline values: CDR1 MNHEY, CDR2 SVGAGI. The ends lost 6 bases at V and 3 bases at J; junction bases unmatched: 1. The CDR3 spans 14 residues. The CDR3 DNA follows: TGTGCCAGCAGGGGACAGGGGGCAACAGATACGCAGTATTTT. Protein product: CASRGQGATDTQYF.

The chain employs TRBV5-8 and TRBJ1-2; 7 nucleotides agree with TRBD1. The junction had 3 bases not matched to a gene; V was cut back by 7 bases and J by 6 bases. The CDR3 extends over 11 amino acids. Germline CDR1 reads SGHTS; CDR2 reads YDEGEE. The CDR3 DNA is TGTGCCAGCGGTACAGGGGATGGCTACACCTTC. Its translation is CASGTGDGYTF.

V and J are TRBV6-1 and TRBJ2-7; TRBD1 might be the D (5 bases). Germline CDR1 MNHNS, CDR2 SASEGT. The CDR3 spans 13 residues. V lost 1 base and J lost 6, with 10 bases in between. The CDR3 nucleotides are TGTGCCAGCAGTGAAGGACAGTCACGCGAGCAGTACTTC. Residues: CASSEGQSREQYF.